The TCR beta chain under discussion was sequenced for a study of CD8 T cells in ankylosing spondylitis. Broader study findings: Ankylosing spondylitis blood appeared to carry a characteristic TCR beta motif of under ten highly homologous variants. Reportedly, matched ankylosing spondylitis synovial fluid was significantly enriched for disease-linked clones.

This CDR3 has 15 amino acids. V dropped 3 bases and J dropped 2; count of bases not matched to a gene: 2. Germline V gene sequence: CDR1 SEHNR, CDR2 FQNEAQ (reference sequence). Quantitative molecular-barcoded 5'-RACE generated the TCR beta libraries. TCRdb processed the 5' RACE reads anew with MiXCR; each CDR3 protein has one entry. The sample shows about 160,000 distinct CDR3 sequences, around a tenth of them seen only once. Worth noting for this clonotype: Its antigen is not identified.

This sequence originates from a female donor with ankylosing spondylitis or in good health (not recorded which). The rearrangement links TRBV7-9 to TRBJ1-4, with 8 bases aligning to TRBD1. Source material: blood, either unsorted or a sorted T cell fraction (not recorded which). The CDR3 loop is CASSFRQGTNEKLFF. In nucleotides, the CDR3 is TGTGCCAGCAGCTTCAGACAGGGGACTAATGAAAAACTGTTTTTT.